This TCR beta chain was identified in a study of blood T cell repertoires in COVID-19. Whole-study context: T cells, B-cell-depleted T cells, or PBMCs provided the cDNA or gDNA that served as material.

This CDR3 has 15 residues. Germline lookup yields CDR1 MNHEY and CDR2 SVGAGI. J was trimmed by 4 bases and V by 0 bases; bases with no gene match: 5. This clone was seen once. This table comes from immunoSEQ multiplex PCR, and its TCRdb copy is limited to in-frame clones, with some not included. Of about 320,000 clones listed, 83% are singletons. The source material was peripheral blood. The genes are TRBV6-5 and TRBJ1-1; TRBD1 matches 7 bases. The source is a woman in her 50s with acute or convalescent COVID-19. CDR3 amino acids: CASSYSRGLGTEAFF. CDR3 sequence (DNA): TGTGCCAGCAGTTACTCAAGGGGGCTAGGCACTGAAGCTTTCTTT.